These 16 T cell receptor beta chains were all obtained from the same sample, sequenced in a study of identical twins. One entry per CDR3 protein results from TCRdb running MiXCR on the 5' RACE reads. This table holds some 760,000 distinct CDR3 sequences, around a sixth found once. These sequences were also reported in another study, on T cells expressing NK-cell markers.

The sample was PBMCs. These receptors originate from a woman aged 18-29 years in good health.

The chain recombines TRBV3-1 with TRBJ1-5; D is ambiguous. V was pared by 4 bases and J by 0 bases, with 7 bases between. In germline, CDR1 is LGHDT, CDR2 YNNKEL (reference sequence). The CDR3 loop spans 14 amino acids. CDR3 bases: TGTGCCAGCAGCCGCACATCTAGCAATCAGCCCCAGCATTTT. Protein product: CASSRTSSNQPQHF.

This clonotype was seen many times. The rearrangement uses TRBV20-1 and TRBJ2-1; a weak D match, TRBD2 (5 bases). Trimming removed 6 bases at V and 1 base at J, with 19 bases between. The CDR3 totals 16 residues. Looked up from germline, CDR1 is DFQATT and CDR2 is SNEGSKA (reference sequence). CDR3 region: CSAEPIDYRSYNEQFF. Here the CDR3 DNA reads TGCAGTGCCGAGCCGATAGACTATCGGTCCTACAATGAGCAGTTCTTC.

The chain uses TRBV29-1 and TRBJ2-1; the match to TRBD2 covers 12 bases. Germline assignment: CDR1 SQVTM and CDR2 ANQGSEA. CDR3 length: 14 amino acids. J was trimmed by 8 bases and V by 6 bases; bases with no gene match: 8. CDR3 DNA sequence: TGCAGCGTGGTGACTAGCGGGAGCATGTATGAGCAGTTCTTC. Its translation is CSVVTSGSMYEQFF.

In its sample, this clonotype was seen many times. The chain uses TRBV12-3 or TRBV12-4 and TRBJ2-7, with TRBD2 identical over 11 bases. The V and J ends lost 6 bases and 4 bases, in that order; junction bases with no gene match: 5. The CDR3 is 14 amino acids. CDR3 in amino acids: CASRSTSGSYEQYF. The CDR3, as DNA: TGTGCCAGCAGGTCTACTAGCGGGAGTTACGAGCAGTACTTC.

This clonotype occurred a few times. The chain uses TRBV9 and TRBJ1-1, with a tentative D call TRBD1 (6 bases). V was pared by 8 bases and J by 1 base, with 15 bases between. The CDR3 contains 14 residues. Germline-derived CDR1 and CDR2 are SGDLS and YYNGEE. CDR3 nucleotides: TGTGCCAGTGGACGGGGGGGCGAGAACACTGAAGCTTTCTTT. Protein product: CASGRGGENTEAFF.

This chain uses TRBV20-1 with TRBJ2-1, with D tentatively TRBD2 (6 bases). The CDR3 runs to 14 residues. Per the germline V gene, CDR1 is DFQATT and CDR2 is SNEGSKA (reference sequence). With 3 bases removed from V and 7 bases from J, the gap between germline ends came to 16 bases. For the CDR3, the DNA is TGCAGTGCTAGCCGAGCGGAGGGCCTAAATGAGCAGTTCTTC. Its protein product is CSASRAEGLNEQFF.

The table lists this clonotype with a few counts. The chain recombines TRBV7-9 with TRBJ2-1; 10 nucleotides align to TRBD2. The CDR3 consists of 16 residues. CDR1 SEHNR and CDR2 FQNEAQ come from the germline V gene (reference sequence). The junction had 9 bases not matched to a gene; V was cut back by 5 bases and J by 5 bases. CDR3 sequence (DNA): TGTGCCAGCAGCCCCATCGGTAGCGGGGGGAACAATGAGCAGTTCTTC. Translating it yields CASSPIGSGGNNEQFF. The whole variable domain, filled in from reference TRBV7-9 and TRBJ2-1, reads DTGVSQNPRHKITKRGQNVTFRCDPISEHNRLYWYRQTLGQGPEFLTYFQNEAQLEKSRLLSDRFSAERPKGSFSTLEIQRTEQGDSAMYLCASSPIGSGGNNEQFFGPGTRLTVL.

This clonotype was counted only a few times. The DNA for the CDR3 is TGTGCCAGCAGCTTACGCCAGGGCCTAGGCGGTAACTATGGCTACACCTTC. It codes for CASSLRQGLGGNYGYTF. The V call is TRBV7-2, the J call TRBJ1-2, with a weak D call TRBD1 (5 bases). V was clipped by 2 bases and J by 1 base, with 17 bases between them. CDR1 and CDR2 (germline): SGHTA, FQGNSA. The CDR3 consists of 17 residues.

This clonotype appeared a few times. V usage is TRBV2 and J usage is TRBJ2-7; D is ambiguous. Germline CDR1 reads SNHLY; CDR2 reads FYNNEI. Trimming took off 1 base at V and 4 bases at J, with 8 bases between the two ends. This CDR3 region has 13 residues. Here the CDR3 DNA reads TGTGCCAGCAGTGAAGACGGACCTTACGAGCAGTACTTC. It is translated as CASSEDGPYEQYF.

The chain uses TRBV12-3 or TRBV12-4 and TRBJ1-1; D is unclear. V was pared by 5 bases and J by 8 bases, with 9 bases between. This CDR3 has 11 residues. CDR3 in amino acids: CASSGLAEAFF. The CDR3 bases are TGTGCCAGCAGTGGGTTGGCGGAAGCTTTCTTT.

This clonotype has more than one count but fewer than ten. One junction end disagrees with the germline gene, perhaps due to a read error. The J gene is TRBJ2-2, the V gene TRBV7-7; 7 nucleotides match TRBD1. The CDR3 has 15 amino acids. The germline gives CDR1 SSHAT, CDR2 FNYEAQ (reference sequence). CDR3 nucleotides: TGTGCTAGCAGCCCCGGGACAGAGCTAGCCGGGGAGCTGTTTTTT. Its protein is CASSPGTELAGELFF.

The rearrangement uses TRBV20-1 and TRBJ2-5; D may be TRBD1 or TRBD2 (5 bases each). Between the trimmed V and J ends, which lost 6 bases and 7 bases, there was a span of 15 bases. The CDR3 consists of 12 residues. The germline CDR1 and CDR2 sequences are DFQATT and SNEGSKA (reference sequence). As DNA, the CDR3 is TGCAGTGCCGCCCGACTTGGGGGGACCCAGTACTTC. It specifies CSAARLGGTQYF.

Only a few counts were recorded for this clonotype. The chain is built from TRBV10-3 and TRBJ2-3, with 7 nucleotides matching TRBD1. Unmatched junction bases numbered 18, after V lost 10 bases and J lost 11 bases. The CDR3 is 14 amino acids. Per germline, CDR1 ENHRY and CDR2 SYGVKD. CDR3 coding DNA: TGTGCCACCGTTTCGTTCGACAGGGCGGGTGGGCAGTATTTT. Its protein is CATVSFDRAGGQYF.

This clonotype has just a few counts. V and J are TRBV5-1 and TRBJ2-1; D is possibly TRBD1 (6 bases). The CDR3 runs 15 residues. Deletions cut 0 bases from V and 1 base from J, with 8 bases between. The germline gives CDR1 SGHRS, CDR2 YFSETQ. CDR3 residues: CASSLGTESYNEQFF. CDR3 nucleotides: TGCGCCAGCAGCTTGGGGACAGAGTCCTACAATGAGCAGTTCTTC. The variable domain in full, with the rest retrieved from reference TRBV5-1 and TRBJ2-1, is KAGVTQTPRYLIKTRGQQVTLSCSPISGHRSVSWYQQTPGQGLQFLFEYFSETQRNKGNFPGRFSGRQFSNSRSEMNVSTLELGDSALYLCASSLGTESYNEQFFGPGTRLTVL.

The chain employs TRBV12-3 or TRBV12-4 and TRBJ1-5, with a weak D call TRBD1 (5 bases). The CDR3 is made up of 15 amino acids. The ends were cut back, 3 bases at V and 3 bases at J, with 12 bases in the middle. In nucleotides, the CDR3 is TGTGCCAGCAGTTTTGGTCGGGGACTCAATCAGCCCCAGCATTTT. It codes for CASSFGRGLNQPQHF.

This clonotype was seen more than once but under ten times. The chain recombines TRBV5-1 with TRBJ1-1; weak D call: TRBD1 (5 bases). The V and J ends lost 4 bases and 1 base respectively, with 14 bases between them. Looked up from germline, CDR1 is SGHRS and CDR2 is YFSETQ. The CDR3 spans 15 residues. CDR3 sequence reads: CASSGTGTANTEAFF. In DNA, the CDR3 is TGCGCCAGCAGCGGTACCGGGACGGCGAACACTGAAGCTTTCTTT.